Below, 20 T cell receptor beta chains from the same sample are listed, as sequenced in a study of response to subunit inactivated influenza vaccine. TCRdb reprocessed the RT-PCR reads via MiXCR and lists one record per CDR3 protein. The sample holds 650,000 to 800,000 distinct CDR3 sequences, approximately 17% seen once. Sequenced material: PBMCs from blood, taken more than 4 days after vaccination. These receptors all come from a man aged 45 to 65 who received an inactivated influenza vaccine.

This clonotype came up a few times. The chain links TRBV20-1 to TRBJ2-1; the match to TRBD2 covers 11 bases. Trimming removed 0 bases from V and 12 bases from J; junction bases left unmatched: 13. Germline values: CDR1 DFQATT, CDR2 SNEGSKA (reference sequence). CDR3 size: 16 residues. The CDR3 loop is CSARDLLAGEALLQFF. CDR3 nucleotide sequence: TGCAGTGCTAGAGATCTACTAGCGGGAGAGGCTCTGTTGCAGTTCTTC.

This chain links TRBV9 with TRBJ2-2, with 7 bases aligning to TRBD1. This CDR3 has 16 residues. From germline, CDR1 is SGDLS and CDR2 YYNGEE. J was trimmed by 6 bases and V by 4 bases; bases with no gene match: 12. This CDR3 is CASSTYRGPQAGELFF. The CDR3 coding sequence is TGTGCCAGCAGCACATACAGGGGACCCCAGGCCGGGGAGCTGTTTTTT.

V is TRBV4-2 and J is TRBJ2-5; 12 bases match TRBD1. V dropped 4 bases and J dropped 5; count of bases not matched to a gene: 8. CDR1 and CDR2 (germline): LGHNA, YNFKEQ. The CDR3 length is 16 residues. The CDR3 region has the DNA TGTGCCAGCAGCCCAGGGACAGGGGGCGTCGGTGAGACCCAGTACTTC. Encoded protein: CASSPGTGGVGETQYF.

This clonotype showed up many times. The chain has TRBV6-2 or TRBV6-3 and TRBJ2-7; D uncertain. CDR1 is MNHEY and CDR2 is SVGEGT in the germline V gene. V was pared by 6 bases and J by 1 base, with 4 bases between. This CDR3 region has 11 residues. The DNA for the CDR3 is TGTGCCAGCAGCCAATCCTACGAGCAGTACTTC. This sequence encodes CASSQSYEQYF.

This chain connects TRBV29-1 to TRBJ1-1; 11 nucleotides agree with TRBD1. There are 13 residues in the CDR3. Losses at the gene ends were 6 bases for V and 7 bases for J; bases not matched to a gene: 7. Germline CDR1 SQVTM, CDR2 ANQGSEA. The CDR3 sequence: CSVAFGTGGEAFF. The CDR3 DNA reads as TGCAGCGTCGCTTTCGGGACAGGGGGTGAAGCTTTCTTT. The whole variable domain, remainder taken from reference TRBV29-1 and TRBJ1-1, is SAVISQKPSRDICQRGTSLTIQCQVDSQVTMMFWYRQQPGQSLTLIATANQGSEATYESGFVIDKFPISRPNLTFSTLTVSNMSPEDSSIYLCSVAFGTGGEAFFGQGTRLTVV.

The CDR3 here is CASSLDTSDYEQYF. Here the CDR3 DNA reads TGCGCCAGCAGCTTAGACACCTCAGACTACGAGCAGTACTTC. The V call is TRBV5-1, the J call TRBJ2-7; D unresolved. From germline, CDR1 is SGHRS and CDR2 YFSETQ. Between the trimmed V and J ends, which lost 2 bases and 3 bases, there was a span of 12 bases. This CDR3 region has 14 residues.

This chain joins TRBV7-2 and TRBJ2-5; 8 positions match TRBD2. V lost 2 bases and J lost 5; bases outside the gene matches: 10. Germline CDR1 SGHTA, CDR2 FQGNSA. The CDR3 runs 16 residues. The CDR3 reads CASSLSGGLMGETQYF. The CDR3 region has the DNA TGTGCCAGCAGCTTAAGCGGGGGTCTTATGGGGGAGACCCAGTACTTC.

This clonotype showed up just a few times. The chain combines TRBV10-3 with TRBJ2-2; tentative D call: TRBD1 (6 bases). The ends were cut back, 2 bases at V and 3 bases at J, with 16 bases in the middle. CDR3 length: 17 amino acids. Germline CDR1 ENHRY, CDR2 SYGVKD. CDR3 region: CAISEIRGGRDTGELFF. Written as DNA, the CDR3 is TGTGCCATCAGTGAGATTCGAGGGGGTCGGGACACCGGGGAGCTGTTTTTT.

The gene calls are TRBV5-1 and TRBJ1-4, with D perhaps matching TRBD1 (6 bases). Germline lookup yields CDR1 SGHRS and CDR2 YFSETQ. This CDR3 has 14 amino acids. The V gene lost 7 bases and the J gene lost 5 bases, with 15 bases spanning the gap. The CDR3 sequence: CASGPGGPNEKLFF. The CDR3 DNA sequence: TGCGCCAGCGGACCCGGGGGCCCCAATGAAAAACTGTTTTTT.

There are many counts of this clonotype. J is TRBJ1-2 and V is TRBV7-9; no clear D gene. Germline assignment: CDR1 SEHNR and CDR2 FQNEAQ (reference sequence). CDR3 length: 13 residues. Trimming cost V 1 base and J 2 bases, with 5 bases left between them. Here the CDR3 reads CASSLGVNYGYTF. For the CDR3, the DNA is TGTGCCAGCAGCTTAGGGGTCAACTATGGCTACACCTTC.

This clonotype was seen a handful of times. The chain carries TRBV7-2 and TRBJ1-2, with 8 bases lining up with TRBD1. J gave up 3 bases and V 5 bases, and 5 bases lay outside the gene matches. The CDR3 loop spans 14 amino acids. Germline CDR1 and CDR2: SGHTA and FQGNSA. This CDR3 reads CASSPGTGHYGYTF. The DNA for the CDR3 is TGTGCCAGCAGCCCAGGGACAGGCCACTATGGCTACACCTTC.

The rearrangement joins TRBV20-1 to TRBJ2-3; TRBD2 matches at 10 bases. The CDR3 spans 18 residues. Trimming at V came to 0 bases and at J to 6 bases, leaving 15 bases not matched to a gene. CDR1 and CDR2 from the germline V gene are DFQATT and SNEGSKA (reference sequence). The CDR3 spells CSARDPWSKLAGGDTQYF. The CDR3 bases are TGCAGTGCTAGAGACCCCTGGTCCAAGTTAGCGGGAGGCGATACGCAGTATTTT.

In this sample, this clonotype turned up a few times. The rearrangement joins TRBV6-5 to TRBJ2-7; no definite D call. Trimming took 0 bases from V and 3 from J, leaving 9 bases between them. The CDR3 runs to 14 residues. Germline V CDR1 and CDR2: MNHEY, SVGAGI. The CDR3 DNA sequence: TGTGCCAGCAGTTACTCGCCAAGCTACTACGAGCAGTACTTC. Translated, it gives CASSYSPSYYEQYF.

The sample holds a few counts of this clonotype. The chain couples TRBV28 to TRBJ2-7; 7 positions match TRBD2. Trimming at V came to 5 bases and at J to 6 bases, leaving 19 bases not matched to a gene. Germline assignment: CDR1 MDHEN and CDR2 SYDVKM. The CDR3 is made up of 17 amino acids. In DNA form, the CDR3 reads TGTGCCAGCAGTCTCTTGACGGCCCTGGGAGGACTAGGCGAGCAGTACTTC. Its translation is CASSLLTALGGLGEQYF.

This clonotype was seen a handful of times. V is TRBV6-5 and J is TRBJ2-7, with TRBD1 matching over 8 bases. V was clipped by 0 bases and J by 2 bases; unmatched bases: 9. This CDR3 has 17 residues. In germline, CDR1 is MNHEY, CDR2 SVGAGI. The CDR3 region has the DNA TGTGCCAGCAGTTACTCGAATGACCCGGGACAGGCCTACGAGCAGTACTTC. Its translation is CASSYSNDPGQAYEQYF.

This clonotype was detected a few times. The CDR3 sequence: CASSEGGDTEAFF. In nucleotides, the CDR3 is TGTGCCAGCAGTGAAGGGGGGGACACTGAAGCTTTCTTT. The chain combines TRBV2 with TRBJ1-1; a possible D gene is TRBD1 (5 bases). V was shortened by 1 base and J by 3 bases, with 6 bases between the two germline ends. Per the germline V gene, CDR1 is SNHLY and CDR2 is FYNNEI. This CDR3 is 13 amino acids long.

This clonotype was counted between two and nine times. V gene TRBV28 combines with J gene TRBJ1-5; D not certain. Trimming left V 7 bases short and J 4 bases short, with 11 bases between. The CDR3 is made up of 13 amino acids. CDR1 and CDR2 (germline): MDHEN, SYDVKM. CDR3 in amino acids: CASKSGGNQPQHF. CDR3 nucleotides: TGTGCCAGCAAGTCCGGAGGGAATCAGCCCCAGCATTTT.

A few counts support this clonotype. The J gene is TRBJ2-1, the V gene TRBV24-1; a possible D gene is TRBD2 (5 bases). The CDR3 is made up of 16 amino acids. Deletions cut 3 bases from V and 6 bases from J, with 17 bases between. Germline CDR1 reads KGHDR; CDR2 reads SFDVKD. The DNA of the CDR3 is TGTGCCACCAGTGATGGTGGGGAACCCCGGGGCAATGAGCAGTTCTTC. Residues: CATSDGGEPRGNEQFF.

Many counts were recorded for this clonotype. The rearrangement uses TRBV20-1 and TRBJ1-4, with a tentative D call TRBD1 (5 bases). V gave up 1 base and J gave up 4 bases, with 16 bases separating them. The CDR3 is 16 residues long. The germline V gene has CDR1 DFQATT and CDR2 SNEGSKA (reference sequence). The CDR3 here is CSARVAKGLFNEKLFF. As DNA, the CDR3 is TGCAGTGCTAGAGTCGCAAAGGGACTGTTTAATGAAAAACTGTTTTTT.

As for this clonotype: With a much larger clone just one base away, this may be a read error. The V and J genes are TRBV5-1 and TRBJ1-1; 9 bases map to TRBD1. CDR1 and CDR2 from the germline V gene are SGHRS and YFSETQ. The V gene end was trimmed by 3 bases and the J gene end by 3 bases; junction bases not matched to a gene: 0. The CDR3 is 13 residues long. CDR3 sequence reads: CASSWDRDTEAFF. Here the CDR3 DNA reads TGCGCCAGCAGCTGGGACAGGGACACTGAAGCTTTCTTT.